This T cell receptor (beta chain) appears in the sequencing data of a study of breast tumors, draining lymph nodes, adjacent tissues. Findings and limits, study-wide: Tumors had less TCR diversity than lymph nodes, more than nontumor tissue.

Regarding this clonotype: Its antigen is not identified. Likely a read error: the CDR3 ends without its conserved phenylalanine or tryptophan.

TCRdb reanalysed the multiplex PCR reads using MiXCR and keeps one entry per CDR3 protein. The sample lists 50,000 to 75,000 distinct CDR3 sequences, approximately 57% occurring once. Sequencing used breast tumor tissue. The sequence derives from a female donor with breast cancer. Some clones in this sample may be carry-over from other donors' samples.

The CDR3 sequence: CASSRRVGGDTQYL. In nucleotides, the CDR3 is TGTGCCAGCAGCCGTAGGGTTGGAGGAGATACGCAGTATCTT. The V call is TRBV7-2, the J call TRBJ2-3; tentative D call: TRBD2 (5 bases). CDR1 is SGHTA and CDR2 is FQGNSA in the germline V gene. CDR3 length: 14 amino acids. Between the trimmed V and J ends, which lost 5 bases and 5 bases, there was a span of 14 bases.